A selection of T cell receptor beta chains follows, all from one sample in a study of cytomegalovirus exposure and HLA in healthy donors. TCRdb keeps only in-frame clones here, not all; method: immunoSEQ multiplex PCR. Of 100,000 to 150,000 clones in the sample, 6.5% to 9.5% were seen once. The sequenced sample was PBMCs. The receptor source for this set is a man between 40 and 49 years old in good health and CMV-seronegative. The CDR3 runs from the conserved cysteine through the conserved F or W. The order of the fields is clone size, J gene, V gene, D gene, CDR3 protein, CDR3 DNA. The D gene is left open where the match is weak. A row's size may be missing; if present it is once, few, many or a size class.

>.|TRBJ2-1|TRBV4-3|TRBD2
CASSQGIAGFDEQFF
TGCGCCAGCAGCCAAGGGATAGCGGGTTTCGATGAGCAGTTCTTC
>few|TRBJ1-2|TRBV4-1|.
CASSQEPGNYGYTF
TGCGCCAGCAGCCAAGAACCGGGTAACTATGGCTACACCTTC
>.|TRBJ1-2|TRBV7-2|.
CASSLALGDYGYTF
TGTGCCAGCAGCTTAGCGCTCGGGGACTATGGCTACACCTTC
>.|TRBJ1-5|TRBV2|.
CASSESGDGQPQHF
TGTGCCAGCAGTGAATCGGGGGATGGTCAGCCCCAGCATTTT
>few|TRBJ1-1|TRBV30|TRBD1
CAWSVQGDTEAFF
TGTGCCTGGAGTGTACAGGGGGACACTGAAGCTTTCTTT
>few|TRBJ1-4|TRBV9|.
CASSGSGSQGKLFF
TGTGCCAGCAGCGGATCCGGGTCCCAAGGAAAACTGTTTTTT
>.|TRBJ2-4|TRBV9|TRBD2
CASSVGEGGNIQYF
TGTGCCAGCAGCGTTGGGGAGGGTGGGAACATTCAGTACTTC
>.|TRBJ1-4|TRBV5-1|TRBD1
CASSPQGAELFF
TGCGCCAGCAGCCCCCAGGGGGCTGAACTGTTTTTT
>many|TRBJ2-5|TRBV7-2|TRBD2
CASSLGGGDRETQYF
TGTGCCAGCAGCTTGGGCGGGGGGGACCGGGAGACCCAGTACTTC
>.|TRBJ1-1|TRBV19|TRBD1
CASSMTGERNTEAFF
TGTGCCAGTAGTATGACAGGGGAGCGGAACACTGAAGCTTTCTTT
>.|TRBJ2-2|TRBV5-6|.
CASSFGNTGELFF
TGTGCCAGCAGCTTCGGGAACACCGGGGAGCTGTTTTTT
>.|TRBJ2-4|TRBV9|TRBD1
CASSPHRGLAKNIQYF
TGTGCCAGCAGCCCTCACAGGGGTCTGGCCAAAAACATTCAGTACTTC
>.|TRBJ2-1|TRBV7-2|TRBD2
CASSLALRLAGGLGPNEQFF
TGTGCCAGCAGCTTAGCGCTGCGGCTAGCGGGGGGGTTGGGCCCCAATGAGCAGTTCTTC
>few|TRBJ2-7|TRBV18|TRBD1
CASSPAGGYEQYF
TGTGCCAGCTCACCAGCAGGGGGCTACGAGCAGTACTTC
>.|TRBJ2-2|TRBV5-4|.
CASSLRRNGELFF
TGTGCCAGCAGCCTACGGAGAAACGGGGAGCTGTTTTTT
>.|TRBJ1-5|TRBV13|.
CASSLGPDQPQHF
TGTGCCAGCAGCTTAGGGCCAGATCAGCCCCAGCATTTT
>.|TRBJ1-1|TRBV7-9|.
CASSSQGIVTEAFF
TGTGCCAGCAGCTCCCAGGGTATAGTCACTGAAGCTTTCTTT
>few|TRBJ1-6|TRBV2|TRBD1
CASSRGTGHSPLHF
TGTGCCAGCAGCCGGGGGACAGGCCATTCACCCCTCCACTTT
>.|TRBJ2-7|TRBV11-2|.
CASSSPGTYEQYF
TGTGCCAGCAGCTCCCCCGGGACCTACGAGCAGTACTTC
>few|TRBJ1-2|TRBV6-5|.
CASSSTGIHGYTF
TGTGCCAGCAGTTCCACAGGGATACATGGCTACACCTTC
>.|TRBJ1-4|TRBV10-3|TRBD1
CAISDQETGAEKLFF
TGTGCCATCAGTGACCAGGAGACAGGGGCTGAAAAACTGTTTTTT
>few|TRBJ1-1|TRBV6-1|.
CASSAREGRWGAFF
TGTGCCAGCAGTGCCCGGGAGGGGCGATGGGGAGCTTTCTTT
>few|TRBJ1-5|TRBV7-8|TRBD1
CASSRVPGQGPNQPQHF
TGTGCCAGCAGCCGAGTACCGGGACAGGGGCCCAATCAGCCCCAGCATTTT
>.|TRBJ2-7|TRBV10-3|.
CAISDSQGRYEQYF
TGTGCCATCAGTGATTCACAGGGACGCTACGAGCAGTACTTC
>few|TRBJ1-1|TRBV11-2|.
CASSLGYSEAFF
TGTGCCAGCAGCTTAGGGTACAGTGAAGCTTTCTTT
>.|TRBJ2-5|TRBV19|TRBD2
CATKGTSGPQETQYF
TGTGCCACTAAGGGGACTAGCGGCCCCCAAGAGACCCAGTACTTC
>.|TRBJ1-2|TRBV6-5|TRBD1
CASSYVIGGGGSGYTF
TGTGCCAGCAGTTACGTAATTGGCGGAGGGGGCTCTGGCTACACCTTC
>.|TRBJ2-5|TRBV2|TRBD2
CASSEFSGDQETQYF
TGTGCCAGCAGTGAGTTTAGCGGGGACCAAGAGACCCAGTACTTC
>few|TRBJ2-5|TRBV5-4|.
CASSLNSQETQYF
TGTGCCAGCAGCTTGAACAGCCAAGAGACCCAGTACTTC